This entry is about one T cell receptor (beta chain). The antigen is undetermined. Looked up from germline, CDR1 is SNHLY and CDR2 is FYNNEI. The CDR3 extends over 15 amino acids. J was trimmed by 2 bases and V by 8 bases; bases with no gene match: 12. These data come from a study of cytomegalovirus exposure and HLA in healthy donors. Study-level results: Specificity for CMV antigens was confirmed in vitro for a few of the CMV-associated chains.

Sequenced by immunoSEQ multiplex PCR; TCRdb stores in-frame clones only, minus some. The sample yields 65,000 to 95,000 clones, roughly 96% seen once. This TCR came from a man between 18 and 29 years old in good health and CMV-seronegative. The sequenced material came from PBMCs. The chain couples TRBV2 to TRBJ2-7; 7 positions agree with TRBD1. CDR3 amino acids: CASGTTVQGAYEQYF. CDR3 bases: TGTGCCAGCGGGACAACCGTCCAGGGGGCCTACGAGCAGTACTTC. Filled out from reference TRBV2 and TRBJ2-7, the complete variable domain reads EPEVTQTPSHQVTQMGQEVILRCVPISNHLYFYWYRQILGQKVEFLVSFYNNEISEKSEIFDDQFSVERPDGSNFTLKIRSTKLEDSAMYFCASGTTVQGAYEQYFGPGTRLTVT.